This T cell receptor beta chain appears in the sequencing data of a study of CD8+ T cells in alopecia areata. Study conclusions and caveats: Sequencing of scalp samples also includes resident alphabeta T cells from normal skin.

V lost 5 bases, J lost 6 bases, and 12 bases lay in between. This CDR3 is 13 amino acids long. Germline V CDR1 and CDR2: LGHNA, YNFKEQ. To note about this clone: Its antigen is undetermined.

Sequencing relied on a cDNA template that was reverse transcribed from extracted RNA. Profiling relied on immunoSEQ multiplex PCR, and the TCRdb table lists in-frame clones only, not all of them. Among more than 200,000 clones listed, 66% were seen once. Treatment meaning: oral pan-JAK inhibitor, 5-10 mg twice daily. Punch biopsies of lesional scalp, plus peripheral blood, were taken from alopecia areata patients. The receptor was derived from a human donor with alopecia areata. The rearrangement joins TRBV4-2 to TRBJ2-3; the D is unclear. Sequenced material: CD4+ T cells sorted from blood, taken around week 46, from a patient treated with tofacitinib. CDR3: CASSFKGPDTQYF. The CDR3 DNA follows: TGTGCCAGCAGCTTTAAAGGTCCTGATACGCAGTATTTT.